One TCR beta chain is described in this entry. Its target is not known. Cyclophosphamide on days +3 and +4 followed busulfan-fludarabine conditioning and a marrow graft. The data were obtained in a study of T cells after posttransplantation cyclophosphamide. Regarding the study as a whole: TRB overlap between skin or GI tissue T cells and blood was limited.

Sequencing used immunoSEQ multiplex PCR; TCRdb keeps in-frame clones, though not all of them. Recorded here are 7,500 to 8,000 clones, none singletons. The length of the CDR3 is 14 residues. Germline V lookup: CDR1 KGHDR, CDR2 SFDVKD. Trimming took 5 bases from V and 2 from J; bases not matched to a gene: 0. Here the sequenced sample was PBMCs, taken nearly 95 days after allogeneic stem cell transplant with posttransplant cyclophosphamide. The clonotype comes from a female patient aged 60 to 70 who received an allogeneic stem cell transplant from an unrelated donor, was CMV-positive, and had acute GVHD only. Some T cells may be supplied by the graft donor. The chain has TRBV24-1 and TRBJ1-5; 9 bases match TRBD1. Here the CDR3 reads CATSGDRGNQPQHF. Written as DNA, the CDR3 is TGTGCCACCAGTGGGGACAGGGGCAATCAGCCCCAGCATTTT.